The entry that follows covers one T cell receptor (beta chain) sequence. As yet, its antigen is unknown. The method was immunoSEQ multiplex PCR; TCRdb's version includes in-frame clones alone and lacks a portion of them. The repertoire holds 1,400,000 or so clones, about 98.5% seen once, with about 0.34% in the top ten. These data belong to a study of shared clonotypes between healthy human individuals. Whole-study findings and limits: Memory subsets generally showed lower estimated richness than naive subsets.

This CDR3 region has 16 residues. Germline values: CDR1 MDHEN, CDR2 SYDVKM. J was trimmed by 0 bases and V by 5 bases; bases with no gene match: 7. The origin of this receptor is a man under 40 in good health. V is TRBV28 and J is TRBJ2-5; 9 nucleotides match TRBD1. The material sequenced was naive CD4+ T cells sorted from blood. The subset denotes: CD45RA+ positively selected. The CDR3 DNA reads as TGTGCCAGCAGTACCGGACAGGGGTATTACCAAGAGACCCAGTACTTC. Translating gives CASSTGQGYYQETQYF.